These T cell receptor beta chains were read from a single sample in a study of blood T cells in healthy people across ages. TCRdb re-analysed the 5' RACE reads in MiXCR, keeping a single row per CDR3 protein. The sample contains 500,000 to 700,000 distinct CDR3 sequences, about 28% of which appear only once. Sequences were obtained from blood. Receptors originate from a woman of 80 years or more in good health. The CDR3 runs from the conserved cysteine through the conserved F or W. The D gene is left open where the match is weak. Only some rows state a clone size, as once, few, many or a class for expanded clones.

clone size	V gene	D gene	J gene	CDR3 DNA	CDR3 protein
many	TRBV5-1	TRBD2	TRBJ2-5	TGCGCCAGCAGTCGGGACTACGGGACCCAGTACTTC	CASSRDYGTQYF
.	TRBV15	.	TRBJ1-5	TGTGCCACCGCTGGCAGGGAGCCGGGTCAGCCCCAGCATTTT	CATAGREPGQPQHF
.	TRBV5-1	.	TRBJ2-4	TGCGCCAGCAGCTTGACCCGACGGGGGGCCTACGGGCAGTACTTC	CASSLTRRGAYGQYF
many	TRBV6-1	.	TRBJ2-7	TGTGCCAGCAGTGTGGGTGCAGCCTACGAGCAGTACTTC	CASSVGAAYEQYF
.	TRBV20-1	.	TRBJ2-1	TGCAGTGCGGGGAAGACTGCAGAGCAGTTCTTC	CSAGKTAEQFF
few	TRBV28	.	TRBJ2-7	TGTGCCAGCAGCCAAGGGACACGCTTACAGGGCTACGAGCAGTACTTC	CASSQGTRLQGYEQYF
many	TRBV5-1	.	TRBJ2-1	TGCGCCAGCAGCTTGGAGCTGGGTTCCTACAATGAGCAGTTCTTC	CASSLELGSYNEQFF
.	TRBV30	.	TRBJ1-1	TGTGCCTGGGGAGTAAAAGGGACCCCTGAAGCTTTCTTT	CAWGVKGTPEAFF
.	TRBV20-1	.	TRBJ2-7	TGCAGTGCTCTCGCCCCAAACCTCAATGAGCAGTACTTC	CSALAPNLNEQYF
many	TRBV29-1	.	TRBJ1-2	TGCAGCGTCCCGAGCGGGGGGCTAGGCTATGGCTACACCTTC	CSVPSGGLGYGYTF
.	TRBV7-3	.	TRBJ1-2	TGTGCCAGCAGCTTAAAACAGGGTGCTAGCTACACCTTC	CASSLKQGASYTF
once	TRBV18	.	TRBJ1-2	TGTGCCAGCCCCACGGGGGCAAACTATGGCTACACCTTC	CASPTGANYGYTF
many	TRBV2	.	TRBJ2-1	TGTGCCAGCAGTGTTGCTAAAAGCTCCTACAATGAGCAGTTCTTC	CASSVAKSSYNEQFF
.	TRBV7-2	.	TRBJ1-2	TGTGCCGAGCGAGGGGCCCTTCTTTATGGCTACACCTTC	CAERGALLYGYTF
.	TRBV7-8	.	TRBJ2-3	TGTGCCAGCAGACCCTCCCCCTTGGGGGCCGCAGATACGCAGTATTTT	CASRPSPLGAADTQYF
.	TRBV13	TRBD1	TRBJ1-2	TGTGCCAGCAGCCCCCTCGGGACAGGGCATGGCTACACCTTC	CASSPLGTGHGYTF
few	TRBV7-9	TRBD2	TRBJ2-3	TGTGCCAGTGGGAGGGATAGCGAGGATACGCAGTATTTT	CASGRDSEDTQYF
many	TRBV18	TRBD1	TRBJ2-7	TGTGCCAGCTCACCAGGGGGACAGGGGGTCTACGAGCAGTACTTC	CASSPGGQGVYEQYF
few	TRBV28	.	TRBJ2-5	TGTGCCAGCAGTTATCAGGAGCAGTACTTC	CASSYQEQYF
many	TRBV4-2	TRBD2	TRBJ2-3	TGTGCCAGCAGCCAAAGAACGAGCGGGGGGGCTGCAGATACGCAGTATTTT	CASSQRTSGGAADTQYF